A selection of T cell receptor beta chains follows, all from one sample in a study of blood T cell repertoires in COVID-19. This table comes from immunoSEQ multiplex PCR, and its TCRdb copy is limited to in-frame clones, with some not included. Among approximately 36,000 clones listed, roughly four fifths were seen once. The source material was peripheral blood. These TCRs come from a human donor in a cohort sampled during active or convalescent COVID-19. The donor label of this sample is uncertain. CDR3s include the opening cysteine and the closing phenylalanine or tryptophan. The D gene is left open where the match is weak. Where a row states a size, it is once, few, many or the class of an expanded clone; other rows omit it.

CDR3 length: 15; clone size: -; J gene: TRBJ1-4; V gene: TRBV2; D gene: -; CDR3 protein: CASRGVGGRYEKLFF; CDR3 DNA: TGTGCCAGCAGGGGGGTCGGAGGGCGATATGAAAAACTGTTTTTT
CDR3 length: 17; clone size: once; J gene: TRBJ2-5; V gene: TRBV5-1; D gene: TRBD2; CDR3 protein: CASSAGTSGPGGETQYF; CDR3 DNA: TGCGCCAGCAGCGCCGGGACTAGCGGTCCGGGAGGAGAGACCCAGTACTTC
CDR3 length: 15; clone size: -; J gene: TRBJ2-5; V gene: TRBV30; D gene: -; CDR3 protein: CAWSRVGATQETQYF; CDR3 DNA: TGTGCCTGGAGTAGGGTTGGGGCGACCCAAGAGACCCAGTACTTC
CDR3 length: 14; clone size: -; J gene: TRBJ2-5; V gene: TRBV27; D gene: TRBD2; CDR3 protein: CASSSGLAGGPQYF; CDR3 DNA: TGTGCCAGCAGTTCCGGACTAGCGGGAGGTCCCCAGTACTTC
CDR3 length: 16; clone size: once; J gene: TRBJ2-3; V gene: TRBV30; D gene: -; CDR3 protein: CAWSARTRSGTDTQYF; CDR3 DNA: TGTGCCTGGAGTGCCCGCACTAGAAGCGGGACAGATACGCAGTATTTT
CDR3 length: 13; clone size: -; J gene: TRBJ1-3; V gene: TRBV30; D gene: -; CDR3 protein: CAWSTGNGNTIYF; CDR3 DNA: TGTGCCTGGAGCACGGGTAACGGAAACACCATATATTTT
CDR3 length: 14; clone size: -; J gene: TRBJ2-2; V gene: TRBV29-1; D gene: TRBD1; CDR3 protein: CSVAGTGDTGELFF; CDR3 DNA: TGCAGCGTTGCCGGGACAGGGGACACCGGGGAGCTGTTTTTT
CDR3 length: 17; clone size: -; J gene: TRBJ2-5; V gene: TRBV5-6; D gene: TRBD2; CDR3 protein: CASSLVVGIAGMETQYF; CDR3 DNA: TGTGCCAGCAGCTTGGTGGTTGGTATAGCGGGAATGGAGACCCAGTACTTC
CDR3 length: 18; clone size: -; J gene: TRBJ2-1; V gene: TRBV10-3; D gene: TRBD2; CDR3 protein: CATRRTGAGEEAYNEQFF; CDR3 DNA: TGTGCCACCCGGAGAACTGGAGCGGGAGAAGAGGCCTACAATGAGCAGTTCTTC
CDR3 length: 15; clone size: medium-sized; J gene: TRBJ2-7; V gene: TRBV11-3; D gene: -; CDR3 protein: CASSLAGAQPYEQYF; CDR3 DNA: TGTGCCAGCAGCTTAGCAGGGGCCCAGCCCTACGAGCAGTACTTC
CDR3 length: 15; clone size: -; J gene: TRBJ2-1; V gene: TRBV28; D gene: TRBD2; CDR3 protein: CASSLIAGLRNEQFF; CDR3 DNA: TGTGCCAGCAGTTTAATAGCGGGACTTAGGAATGAGCAGTTCTTC
CDR3 length: 14; clone size: -; J gene: TRBJ2-7; V gene: TRBV5-1; D gene: TRBD1; CDR3 protein: CASSYRDRVYEQYF; CDR3 DNA: TGCGCCAGCAGCTACCGGGACAGGGTCTACGAGCAGTACTTC
CDR3 length: 15; clone size: few; J gene: TRBJ2-7; V gene: TRBV18; D gene: TRBD1; CDR3 protein: CASSPPGQGAYEQYF; CDR3 DNA: TGTGCCAGCTCACCACCGGGACAGGGGGCCTACGAGCAGTACTTC
CDR3 length: 17; clone size: -; J gene: TRBJ1-5; V gene: TRBV28; D gene: -; CDR3 protein: CASSNMVRGVSNQPQHF; CDR3 DNA: TGTGCCAGCAGCAATATGGTTCGGGGAGTTAGCAATCAGCCCCAGCATTTT
CDR3 length: 15; clone size: -; J gene: TRBJ1-5; V gene: TRBV27; D gene: -; CDR3 protein: CASSSDFYSNQPQHF; CDR3 DNA: TGTGCCAGCAGTTCGGACTTTTATAGCAATCAGCCCCAGCATTTT
CDR3 length: 13; clone size: -; J gene: TRBJ1-2; V gene: TRBV6-2/TRBV6-3; D gene: TRBD1; CDR3 protein: CASSYSRQGASTF; CDR3 DNA: TGTGCCAGCAGTTACTCGAGACAGGGGGCGTCGACCTTC
CDR3 length: 16; clone size: -; J gene: TRBJ2-3; V gene: TRBV7-3; D gene: TRBD2; CDR3 protein: CASSLRLAGESDTQYF; CDR3 DNA: TGTGCCAGCAGCCTTCGACTAGCGGGAGAATCAGATACGCAGTATTTT
CDR3 length: 12; clone size: -; J gene: TRBJ1-5; V gene: TRBV30; D gene: -; CDR3 protein: CACQGYGQPQHF; CDR3 DNA: TGTGCCTGCCAGGGGTACGGTCAGCCCCAGCATTTT
CDR3 length: 16; clone size: -; J gene: TRBJ2-1; V gene: TRBV7-6; D gene: TRBD2; CDR3 protein: CASSLEASGSRNEQFF; CDR3 DNA: TGTGCCAGCAGCTTAGAGGCTAGCGGGAGCCGGAATGAGCAGTTCTTC
CDR3 length: 16; clone size: -; J gene: TRBJ2-2; V gene: TRBV9; D gene: TRBD2; CDR3 protein: CASSSEGLAPTGELFF; CDR3 DNA: TGTGCCAGCAGCTCAGAGGGACTAGCCCCGACCGGGGAGCTGTTTTTT
CDR3 length: 9; clone size: -; J gene: TRBJ1-1; V gene: TRBV21-1; D gene: -; CDR3 protein: CASTLPGFF; CDR3 DNA: TGTGCCAGCACCCTTCCCGGTTTCTTT
CDR3 length: 16; clone size: few; J gene: TRBJ2-3; V gene: TRBV24-1; D gene: TRBD2; CDR3 protein: CATSVRTSAYTDTQYF; CDR3 DNA: TGTGCCACCAGCGTCCGGACTAGCGCTTACACAGATACGCAGTATTTT
CDR3 length: 15; clone size: -; J gene: TRBJ2-7; V gene: TRBV7-6; D gene: TRBD2; CDR3 protein: CASSLGTSGTYEQYF; CDR3 DNA: TGTGCCAGCAGCTTAGGGACTAGCGGAACCTACGAGCAGTACTTC
CDR3 length: 15; clone size: -; J gene: TRBJ1-3; V gene: TRBV5-1; D gene: -; CDR3 protein: CASRPQASSGNTIYF; CDR3 DNA: TGCGCCAGCCGCCCCCAGGCCTCCTCTGGAAACACCATATATTTT
CDR3 length: 14; clone size: -; J gene: TRBJ1-5; V gene: TRBV7-9; D gene: -; CDR3 protein: CASSLRGENQPQHF; CDR3 DNA: TGTGCCAGCAGCTTAAGGGGCGAAAATCAGCCCCAGCATTTT
CDR3 length: 14; clone size: -; J gene: TRBJ1-2; V gene: TRBV11-2; D gene: -; CDR3 protein: CASSAQGPLGGYTF; CDR3 DNA: TGTGCCAGCAGCGCGCAGGGTCCCCTGGGGGGCTACACCTTC
CDR3 length: 15; clone size: few; J gene: TRBJ2-2; V gene: TRBV18; D gene: TRBD1; CDR3 protein: CASSPSTGVIGELFF; CDR3 DNA: TGTGCCAGCTCACCCTCGACAGGGGTGATCGGGGAGCTGTTTTTT
CDR3 length: 15; clone size: once; J gene: TRBJ1-2; V gene: TRBV24-1; D gene: -; CDR3 protein: CATSAGSGSLYGYTF; CDR3 DNA: TGTGCCACCAGCGCAGGGTCCGGGAGCCTCTATGGCTACACCTTC
CDR3 length: 15; clone size: -; J gene: TRBJ1-1; V gene: TRBV11-3; D gene: TRBD1; CDR3 protein: CASSLGGQVNTEAFF; CDR3 DNA: TGTGCCAGCAGCTTAGGGGGACAGGTTAACACTGAAGCTTTCTTT
CDR3 length: 15; clone size: -; J gene: TRBJ2-1; V gene: TRBV9; D gene: TRBD2; CDR3 protein: CASSVVVAGEGEQFF; CDR3 DNA: TGTGCCAGCAGCGTAGTGGTAGCGGGAGAGGGTGAGCAGTTCTTC
CDR3 length: 15; clone size: -; J gene: TRBJ2-7; V gene: TRBV19; D gene: TRBD2; CDR3 protein: CASSIMASGSYEQYF; CDR3 DNA: TGTGCCAGTAGTATAATGGCTAGCGGGAGCTACGAGCAGTACTTC
CDR3 length: 18; clone size: -; J gene: TRBJ2-3; V gene: TRBV24-1; D gene: TRBD2; CDR3 protein: CATSDLPSLAGEPDTQYF; CDR3 DNA: TGTGCCACCAGTGATTTGCCCTCTTTAGCGGGAGAACCAGATACGCAGTATTTT
CDR3 length: 15; clone size: -; J gene: TRBJ2-1; V gene: TRBV6-5; D gene: TRBD2; CDR3 protein: CASSSSGISYNEQFF; CDR3 DNA: TGTGCCAGCAGTTCCAGCGGGATTTCCTACAATGAGCAGTTCTTC
CDR3 length: 15; clone size: -; J gene: TRBJ2-6; V gene: TRBV5-8; D gene: TRBD1; CDR3 protein: CASSRTGAGANVLTF; CDR3 DNA: TGTGCCAGCAGCAGGACAGGGGCCGGGGCCAACGTCCTGACTTTC
CDR3 length: 15; clone size: -; J gene: TRBJ2-2; V gene: TRBV6-1; D gene: -; CDR3 protein: CASSEGTGRAGELFF; CDR3 DNA: TGTGCCAGCAGTGAAGGGACGGGAAGGGCCGGGGAGCTGTTTTTT
CDR3 length: 12; clone size: -; J gene: TRBJ2-5; V gene: TRBV29-1; D gene: -; CDR3 protein: CSARSDQETQYF; CDR3 DNA: TGCAGCGCCCGGTCGGACCAAGAGACCCAGTACTTC
CDR3 length: 17; clone size: -; J gene: TRBJ2-6; V gene: TRBV2; D gene: TRBD2; CDR3 protein: CATRRGRAGSGANVLTF; CDR3 DNA: TGTGCCACGCGTCGCGGGAGGGCCGGCTCAGGGGCCAACGTCCTGACTTTC
CDR3 length: 14; clone size: -; J gene: TRBJ2-5; V gene: TRBV11-3; D gene: -; CDR3 protein: CASSAFGVAETQYF; CDR3 DNA: TGTGCCAGCAGCGCCTTCGGGGTGGCAGAGACCCAGTACTTC
CDR3 length: 14; clone size: -; J gene: TRBJ2-1; V gene: TRBV5-1; D gene: TRBD2; CDR3 protein: CASSWTSSYNEQFF; CDR3 DNA: TGCGCCAGCAGCTGGACTAGCTCCTACAATGAGCAGTTCTTC
CDR3 length: 11; clone size: -; J gene: TRBJ2-5; V gene: TRBV29-1; D gene: -; CDR3 protein: CSVELGEAQYF; CDR3 DNA: TGCAGCGTTGAGCTGGGAGAGGCCCAGTACTTC
CDR3 length: 15; clone size: -; J gene: TRBJ2-1; V gene: TRBV13; D gene: -; CDR3 protein: CASSPRVFLDGEQFF; CDR3 DNA: TGTGCCAGCAGCCCCCGGGTCTTCCTCGACGGTGAGCAGTTCTTC
CDR3 length: 13; clone size: -; J gene: TRBJ1-6; V gene: TRBV19; D gene: -; CDR3 protein: CASSINFGSPLHF; CDR3 DNA: TGTGCCAGTAGTATAAACTTCGGGTCACCCCTCCACTTT
CDR3 length: 17; clone size: -; J gene: TRBJ2-4; V gene: TRBV5-8; D gene: TRBD2; CDR3 protein: CASSFLADRPAKNIQYF; CDR3 DNA: TGTGCCAGCAGCTTTCTAGCGGATAGGCCAGCCAAAAACATTCAGTACTTC
CDR3 length: 17; clone size: -; J gene: TRBJ2-7; V gene: TRBV10-3; D gene: -; CDR3 protein: CAISPDLGTTASYEQYF; CDR3 DNA: TGTGCCATCAGCCCAGACCTCGGGACAACCGCGTCCTACGAGCAGTACTTC
CDR3 length: 16; clone size: -; J gene: TRBJ2-5; V gene: TRBV24-1; D gene: TRBD1; CDR3 protein: CATSDRSRGRAETQYF; CDR3 DNA: TGTGCCACCAGTGACCGCTCCAGGGGGCGCGCGGAGACCCAGTACTTC